This entry lists 17 T cell receptor beta chains sequenced from one sample in a study of T cells in localized non-small cell lung cancer. Method: immunoSEQ multiplex PCR; TCRdb's copy keeps in-frame clones and lacks some. The repertoire holds 45,000 or so clones, roughly 90% seen once, with 10% to 13% in the top ten. Specimen: PBMCs, collected before any cancer treatment. The receptors come from a woman aged 40-69 years with stage II lung adenocarcinoma.

This clone appeared once. The V call is TRBV4-2, the J call TRBJ1-2, with a possible D match to TRBD1 (6 bases). This CDR3 spans 19 amino acids. In germline, CDR1 is LGHNA, CDR2 YNFKEQ. The V gene lost 4 bases and the J gene lost 0 bases, with 24 bases spanning the gap. CDR3 in amino acids: CASSRQSPGLGGSNYGYTF. CDR3 DNA sequence: TGTGCCAGCAGCCGCCAGTCGCCTGGGCTGGGGGGCTCTAACTATGGCTACACCTTC.

The rearrangement links TRBV7-2 to TRBJ1-1; D gene unclear. CDR1 is SGHTA and CDR2 is FQGNSA in the germline V gene. The V gene lost 5 bases and the J gene lost 7 bases, with 11 bases spanning the gap. The CDR3 runs to 12 residues. CDR3 in DNA: TGTGCCAGCAGCCCTCTGGCAGGTGAAGCTTTCTTT. Protein: CASSPLAGEAFF.

The chain uses TRBV13 and TRBJ1-3, with 10 bases fitting TRBD1. Per the germline V gene, CDR1 is PRHDT and CDR2 is FYEKMQ (reference sequence). The CDR3 covers 15 residues. The trim removed 5 bases at V and 1 base at J, leaving 2 bases unmatched. This CDR3 reads CASSLDRGSGNTIYF. As DNA, the CDR3 is TGTGCCAGCAGCCTGGACAGGGGGTCTGGAAACACCATATATTTT.

V gene TRBV5-1 combines with J gene TRBJ1-3; D possibly corresponds to TRBD1 (6 bases). V gave up 4 bases and J gave up 2 bases, with 16 bases separating them. The CDR3 loop spans 16 amino acids. Germline loops: CDR1 SGHRS, CDR2 YFSETQ. In DNA, the CDR3 is TGCGCCAGCAGCGCGCCCCTGGGGGCTCCTGGAAACACCATATATTTT. Its translation: CASSAPLGAPGNTIYF.

V usage is TRBV4-2 and J usage is TRBJ2-7; TRBD1 or TRBD2 may be the D gene (5 bases each). The CDR3 has 16 amino acids. Trimming took off 3 bases at V and 7 bases at J, with 22 bases between the two ends. In germline, CDR1 is LGHNA, CDR2 YNFKEQ. The CDR3 coding sequence is TGTGCCAGCAGCCACTCCTCCGGGGCCCGCTGGTCAGAGCAGTACTTC. This sequence encodes CASSHSSGARWSEQYF.

This chain connects TRBV5-8 to TRBJ2-7; D gene ambiguous. V gave up 0 bases and J gave up 2 bases, with 6 bases separating them. Germline lookup yields CDR1 SGHTS and CDR2 YDEGEE. The CDR3 has 13 residues. The DNA of the CDR3 is TGTGCCAGCAGCTTGGCCAGCACCTACGAGCAGTACTTC. Translating it yields CASSLASTYEQYF.

The chain links TRBV27 to TRBJ1-5, with 9 bases identical to TRBD1. Losses at the gene ends were 5 bases for V and 5 bases for J; bases not matched to a gene: 7. CDR1 and CDR2 (germline): MNHEY, SMNVEV (reference sequence). This CDR3 contains 15 residues. The CDR3 DNA reads TGTGCCAGCAGTGCCTCGGGACAGGGCTATCAGCCCCAGCATTTT. It codes for CASSASGQGYQPQHF.

DNA for the CDR3: TGCGCCAGCAGCCAAGATTTTGGGGGAGCTAATTTTATTATGGCCTACAATGAGCAGTTCTTC. Translation gives CASSQDFGGANFIMAYNEQFF. The chain combines TRBV4-1 with TRBJ2-1; D assignment may be TRBD1 or TRBD2 (5 bases each). This CDR3 comprises 21 residues. The germline CDR1 and CDR2 sequences are MGHRA and YSYEKL. V dropped 0 bases and J dropped 2 bases, with 26 bases sitting between them.

The V gene is TRBV9, the J gene TRBJ2-1; D possibly corresponds to TRBD2 (6 bases). Germline loops: CDR1 SGDLS, CDR2 YYNGEE. This CDR3 region has 14 residues. Trimming pared 5 bases from V and 3 bases from J, leaving 12 bases between. The CDR3 nucleotides are TGTGCCAGCAGTAGCGGCACAGGCTACAATGAGCAGTTCTTC. Amino acid sequence: CASSSGTGYNEQFF.

The chain recombines TRBV4-1 with TRBJ1-5, with D unclear. Germline CDR1 is MGHRA and CDR2 is YSYEKL. Trimming pared 0 bases from V and 2 bases from J, leaving 14 bases between. There are 17 residues in the CDR3. For the CDR3, the DNA is TGCGCCAGCAGCCAAGATAAAGCCAGTAGGGGCAATCAGCCCCAGCATTTT. It specifies CASSQDKASRGNQPQHF.

The V gene is TRBV6-5, the J gene TRBJ1-1; D unresolved. Germline CDR1 and CDR2: MNHEY and SVGAGI. The V end was cut by 6 bases, the J end by 4 bases, with 18 bases between. This CDR3 region has 15 residues. DNA of the CDR3: TGTGCCAGCAGCCCGACGAACGGTTTCTTCACTGAAGCTTTCTTT. Its protein is CASSPTNGFFTEAFF.

V and J are TRBV18 and TRBJ2-7; D may be TRBD2 (5 bases). This CDR3 comprises 15 residues. Trimming cost V 3 bases and J 1 base, with 13 bases left between them. Germline CDR1 KGHSH, CDR2 LQKENI. The CDR3 region has the DNA TGTGCCAGCTCACCCGCGGGTATTAGATCCTACGAGCAGTACTTC. This gives the protein CASSPAGIRSYEQYF.

This chain links TRBV15 with TRBJ2-3; unclear D gene. Trimming removed 0 bases at V and 2 bases at J, with 9 bases between. This CDR3 has 15 amino acids. The germline V gene has CDR1 LNHNV and CDR2 YYDKDF (reference sequence). CDR3 DNA sequence: TGTGCCACCAGCAGAGAGGCCCGCCCCACAGATACGCAGTATTTT. This codes for CATSREARPTDTQYF.

The chain has TRBV5-1 and TRBJ1-6; a weak D match, TRBD1 (5 bases). This CDR3 has 16 residues. The V and J ends lost 4 bases and 6 bases respectively, with 17 bases between them. Germline CDR1 reads SGHRS; CDR2 reads YFSETQ. CDR3 DNA: TGCGCCAGCAGCCGGACGGGGGGGAGTTCTAATTCACCCCTCCACTTT. The encoded protein is CASSRTGGSSNSPLHF. The full variable domain, with the rest looked up from reference TRBV5-1 and TRBJ1-6, is KAGVTQTPRYLIKTRGQQVTLSCSPISGHRSVSWYQQTPGQGLQFLFEYFSETQRNKGNFPGRFSGRQFSNSRSEMNVSTLELGDSALYLCASSRTGGSSNSPLHFGNGTRLTVT.

This chain uses TRBV6-5 with TRBJ2-5; 8 bases fit TRBD1. This CDR3 is 13 amino acids long. Germline V gene lookup returns CDR1 MNHEY and CDR2 SVGAGI. J lost 4 bases, V lost 6 bases, and 4 bases had no gene match. This CDR3 is CASRDRGRETQYF. For the CDR3, the DNA is TGTGCCAGCAGAGACAGGGGTAGAGAGACCCAGTACTTC.

This clone has only a few counts. The genes are TRBV28 and TRBJ2-7; TRBD2 is a possible D gene (6 bases). Germline V gene lookup returns CDR1 MDHEN and CDR2 SYDVKM. CDR3 size: 14 residues. The V gene lost 3 bases and the J gene lost 9 bases, with 18 bases spanning the gap. In DNA form, the CDR3 reads TGTGCCAGCAGTTTCGCAGCGGGCTTGGCTGGGCAGTACTTC. This gives the protein CASSFAAGLAGQYF.

CDR3 coding DNA: TGTGCCAGCACCTTAGGGGTCAGGGTGAGCACCGGGGAGCTGTTTTTT. Amino acid sequence: CASTLGVRVSTGELFF. J is TRBJ2-2 and V is TRBV28, with a tentative D call TRBD1 (5 bases). The V and J ends lost 7 bases and 4 bases respectively, with 19 bases between them. CDR1 MDHEN and CDR2 SYDVKM come from the germline V gene. This CDR3 has 16 residues. Combining the CDR3 with reference TRBV28 and TRBJ2-2 gives the whole variable domain DVKVTQSSRYLVKRTGEKVFLECVQDMDHENMFWYRQDPGLGLRLIYFSYDVKMKEKGDIPEGYSVSREKKERFSLILESASTNQTSMYLCASTLGVRVSTGELFFGEGSRLTVL.